These T cell receptor beta chains were read from a single sample in a study of T cells expressing NK-cell markers. One entry per CDR3 protein, without DNA, is what TCRdb gives after re-calling the 5' RACE reads. The table for this sample gives 400,000 to 500,000 distinct CDR3 sequences. Material: blood T cells: a sorted CD56 or NKG2C T cell subset, CD4+ or CD8+ T cells, or bulk PBMC T cells (not recorded which). These receptors were taken from a woman aged 18 to 75 in good health. The CDR3 runs from the conserved cysteine through the conserved F or W. Each record gives: J gene, V gene, CDR3 protein.

TRBJ2-7	TRBV5-6	CASSLGHDYEQYF
TRBJ1-5	TRBV12-3/TRBV12-4	CASAPGLYQPQHF
TRBJ2-1	TRBV29-1	CSVGVGSGNEQFF
TRBJ1-2	TRBV12-3/TRBV12-4	CASAKASRYTF
TRBJ2-5	TRBV5-4	CASSEVDGRASETQYF
TRBJ2-3	TRBV20-1	CSASIGGPPDATDTQYF
TRBJ1-5	TRBV12-3/TRBV12-4	CASSTSGTLNQPQHF
TRBJ1-2	TRBV29-1	CSVARGPNYGYTF
TRBJ2-7	TRBV10-3	CAISEPGTGSSYEQYF
TRBJ2-7	TRBV18	CASSTRGYEQYF
TRBJ1-2	TRBV29-1	CSVELRGGYYGYTF
TRBJ1-1	TRBV7-8	CASSLRGAGDTEAFF
TRBJ1-1	TRBV5-5	CASSWGTGEAFF
TRBJ2-1	TRBV24-1	CATSDTGLAGEGQFF
TRBJ2-1	TRBV14	CASSQDGTTGNEQFF
TRBJ1-5	TRBV30	CAWDRNGGLSNQPQHF
TRBJ1-1	TRBV4-1	CASSQDTRDTEAFF
TRBJ2-1	TRBV29-1	CSAWTSPDYNEQFF
TRBJ2-3	TRBV6-1	CASSRGLANTDTQYF
TRBJ1-6	TRBV5-6	CASRDRTAYNSPLHF
TRBJ2-2	TRBV24-1	CATSDPGLAGSDGELFF
TRBJ2-2	TRBV7-7	CASSPSGRDTGELFF
TRBJ2-5	TRBV14	CASSQGTADEYF
TRBJ2-7	TRBV11-2	CASSLGTGVDEQYF
TRBJ1-3	TRBV9	CASSVAPGPQDTIYF
TRBJ2-3	TRBV14	CASSQDRGPGLNTQYF
TRBJ2-5	TRBV7-6	CASSRDRDQETQYF
TRBJ2-1	TRBV11-1	CASSSPGTGRDEQFF
TRBJ2-1	TRBV6-1	CASSGYSYNEQFF
TRBJ1-3	TRBV20-1	CSARPGTGNTIYF
TRBJ2-1	TRBV20-1	CSAGGGFGGFNEQFF
TRBJ2-7	TRBV20-1	CSLLPGVGTISYEQYF
TRBJ1-5	TRBV28	CASSLLSQPQHF
TRBJ2-5	TRBV12-3/TRBV12-4	CASSKTGPQETQYF
TRBJ2-3	TRBV5-4	CASFPDPTGTDTQYF
TRBJ2-3	TRBV11-2	CASSLVETSGREADTQYF
TRBJ2-2	TRBV5-1	CASSTDRTGELFF
TRBJ1-6	TRBV6-5	CASTSGNSPLHF
TRBJ2-1	TRBV12-3/TRBV12-4	CASSRRDRGHNEQFF
TRBJ2-7	TRBV27	CASSYTGTYEQYF
TRBJ2-1	TRBV11-2	CASRYAYGLVGGYNEQFF
TRBJ2-1	TRBV7-2	CASSLGLARNNEQFF